The 9 T cell receptor beta chains in this list originate from one sample, sequenced in a study of CD8+CD57+ T cells in acquired aplastic anemia. Patients selected for sequencing had displayed CD8+CD57+ cell expansion by flow cytometry. Genomic DNA acted as the template from which TCR beta VDJ combination and CDR3 sequence profiling were carried out. Each CDR3 protein is one row after TCRdb ran MiXCR on the reads. The table has 300,000 or so distinct CDR3 sequences, about three fifths seen once. What was sequenced was sorted CD4+, CD8+, or CD8+CD57+ T cells (not recorded which) from PBMCs. These receptors were collected from a human donor with aplastic anemia.

In DNA, the CDR3 is TGTGCCAGCCGCCGCGACAGCGGACCCGGTGGGTACGAGCAGTACTTC. Encoded protein: CASRRDSGPGGYEQYF. This chain uses TRBV19 with TRBJ2-7; D might be TRBD1 or TRBD2, each matching 5 bases. With 9 bases removed from V and 4 bases from J, the gap between germline ends came to 25 bases. The germline V gene encodes CDR1 LNHDA and CDR2 SQIVND (reference sequence). The length of the CDR3 is 16 residues.

This clonotype was counted ten times or more. With a much larger clone just one base away, this may be a read error. Given the absence of the conserved phenylalanine or tryptophan at the CDR3 end, a read error is likely. V usage is TRBV7-3 and J usage is TRBJ1-1; tentative D call: TRBD1 (5 bases). Germline CDR1 is SGHTA and CDR2 is FQGTGA. This CDR3 comprises 16 residues. Trimming left V 5 bases short and J 1 base short, with 17 bases between. CDR3 DNA sequence: TGTGCCAGCAGCCGCAGGGCAGGGCGAGCGAACACTGAAGCTTTCCTT. This translates into CASSRRAGRANTEAFL.

In this sample, this clonotype turned up many times. This chain uses TRBV6-5 with TRBJ2-7; 8 nucleotides align to TRBD1. Germline V lookup: CDR1 MNHEY, CDR2 SVGAGI. The length of the CDR3 is 14 residues. Trimming at V came to 5 bases and at J to 0 bases, leaving 3 bases not matched to a gene. CDR3 in DNA: TGTGCCAGCAGTCCCCAGGGGGCCTCCTACGAGCAGTACTTC. This codes for CASSPQGASYEQYF.

This clonotype was seen only once. The chain links TRBV24-1 to TRBJ1-2, with D possibly matching TRBD1 (5 bases). With 7 bases removed from V and 4 bases from J, the gap between germline ends came to 15 bases. The germline CDR1 and CDR2 sequences are KGHDR and SFDVKD. This CDR3 contains 14 residues. This CDR3 is CATSGGGASYGYTF. The CDR3 DNA sequence: TGTGCCACCAGCGGGGGGGGAGCGAGCTATGGCTACACCTTC.

V and J are TRBV24-1 and TRBJ2-1, with a possible D match to TRBD1 (6 bases). V shed 1 base and J shed 8 bases, with 8 bases lying between them. CDR1 and CDR2 from the germline V gene are KGHDR and SFDVKD. This CDR3 region has 13 residues. CDR3 region: CATSDLYRDEQFF. The DNA of the CDR3 is TGTGCCACCAGTGATTTATACAGGGATGAGCAGTTCTTC.

V is TRBV20-1 and J is TRBJ2-3; D perhaps matches TRBD2 (5 bases). There are 17 residues in the CDR3. Germline V gene data show CDR1 as DFQATT and CDR2 as SNEGSKA (reference sequence). The V end was cut by 3 bases, the J end by 4 bases, with 23 bases between. Here the CDR3 DNA reads TGCAGTGCTAGCTTTTTGTGGGGAGAGACGTTCTCAGATACGCAGTATTTT. Its protein is CSASFLWGETFSDTQYF.

Comments on this clonotype: Just one base apart from a much larger clone, this may be a read error. The gene calls are TRBV6-5 and TRBJ2-1; 7 positions agree with TRBD2. With 5 bases clipped from V and 6 bases from J, the junction kept 7 bases outside the gene matches. Per the germline V gene, CDR1 is MNHEY and CDR2 is SVGAGI. The CDR3 loop spans 14 amino acids. CDR3 DNA: TGTGCCAGCAGTCGGGCTAGCGGCTGCAATGAGCAGTTCTTC. It specifies CASSRASGCNEQFF.

The chain is built from TRBV29-1 and TRBJ1-6, with a weak D call TRBD1 (6 bases). With 8 bases removed from V and 2 bases from J, the gap between germline ends came to 19 bases. The CDR3 loop spans 16 amino acids. The germline V gene encodes CDR1 SQVTM and CDR2 ANQGSEA. The chain's CDR3 is CSHEAAGAAYNSPLHF. The DNA of the CDR3 is TGCAGCCACGAGGCGGCGGGGGCGGCCTATAATTCACCCCTCCACTTT.

The CDR3 sequence is CASSYSFGVLHF. The CDR3 DNA is TGTGCCAGCAGTTACTCTTTCGGTGTCCTCCACTTT. The genes are TRBV6-2 or TRBV6-3 and TRBJ1-6; D gene uncertain. Germline loops: CDR1 MNHEY, CDR2 SVGEGT. Trimming pared 0 bases from V and 15 bases from J, leaving 9 bases between. The CDR3 consists of 12 residues.